The present T cell receptor (beta chain) was sequenced within a study of CD8+ T cells in alopecia areata. Findings and limits, study-wide: For lesional scalp, especially alopecia totalis/universalis, clonality was higher than in normal scalp.

A word on this clone: What it binds is not known.

It was cDNA, reverse transcribed from extracted RNA, that served as the sequencing template. Repertoires were generated with immunoSEQ multiplex PCR, while TCRdb's copy carries only in-frame clones and drops some. The table lists 80,000 or so clones, around 61% of them singletons, with roughly a quarter in the top ten. As to treatment: oral pan-JAK inhibitor, 5-10 mg twice daily. The CDR3 has 15 amino acids. CDR1 SGHVS and CDR2 FQNEAQ come from the germline V gene. V lost 1 base, J lost 3 bases, and 1 base stayed unmatched. The receptor comes from a human donor with alopecia areata. The source material was CD8+ T cells sorted from blood, sampled at week 24, from a patient treated with tofacitinib. The chain links TRBV7-8 to TRBJ2-3; 10 nucleotides line up with TRBD2. DNA for the CDR3: TGTGCCAGCAGCTTAGTACTAGCGGGAACAGATACGCAGTATTTT. Translating gives CASSLVLAGTDTQYF.